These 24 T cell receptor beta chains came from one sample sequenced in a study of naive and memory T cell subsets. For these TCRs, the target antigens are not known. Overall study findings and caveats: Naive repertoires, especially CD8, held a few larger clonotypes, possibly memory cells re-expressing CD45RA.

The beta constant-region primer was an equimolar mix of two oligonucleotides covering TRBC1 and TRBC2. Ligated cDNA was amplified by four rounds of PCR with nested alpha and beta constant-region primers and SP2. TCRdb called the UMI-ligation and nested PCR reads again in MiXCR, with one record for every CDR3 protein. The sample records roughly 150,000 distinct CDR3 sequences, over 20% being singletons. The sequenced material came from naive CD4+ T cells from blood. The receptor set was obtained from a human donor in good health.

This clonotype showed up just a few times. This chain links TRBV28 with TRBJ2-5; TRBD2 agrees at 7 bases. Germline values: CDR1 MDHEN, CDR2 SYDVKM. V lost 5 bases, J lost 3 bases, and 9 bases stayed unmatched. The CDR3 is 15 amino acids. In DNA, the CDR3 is TGTGCCAGCAGTACTCCGTCGGCGGGGGAAGAGACCCAGTACTTC. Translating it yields CASSTPSAGEETQYF.

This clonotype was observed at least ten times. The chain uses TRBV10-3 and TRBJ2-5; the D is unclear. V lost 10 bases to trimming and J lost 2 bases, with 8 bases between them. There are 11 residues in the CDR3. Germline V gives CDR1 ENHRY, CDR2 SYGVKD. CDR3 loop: CATSWQETQYF. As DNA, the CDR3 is TGTGCCACGAGCTGGCAAGAGACCCAGTACTTC.

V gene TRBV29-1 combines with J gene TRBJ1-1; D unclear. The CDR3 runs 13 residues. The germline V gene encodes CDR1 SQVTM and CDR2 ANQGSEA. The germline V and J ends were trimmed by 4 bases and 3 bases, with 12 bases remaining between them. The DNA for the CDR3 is TGCAGCGTTGTGGGTTTTCTAGACACTGAAGCTTTCTTT. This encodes CSVVGFLDTEAFF.

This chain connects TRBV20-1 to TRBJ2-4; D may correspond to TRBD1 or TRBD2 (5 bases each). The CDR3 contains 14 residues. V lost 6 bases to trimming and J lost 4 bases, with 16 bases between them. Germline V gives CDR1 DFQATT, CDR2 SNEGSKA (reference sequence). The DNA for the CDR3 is TGCAGTGCCGCGCTCCGGGGCTTAAAAAACATTCAGTACTTC. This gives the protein CSAALRGLKNIQYF.

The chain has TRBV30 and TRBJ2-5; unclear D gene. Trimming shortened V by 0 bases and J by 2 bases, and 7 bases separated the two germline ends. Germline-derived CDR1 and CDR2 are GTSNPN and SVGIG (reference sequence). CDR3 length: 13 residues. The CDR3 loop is CAWSVQIQETQYF. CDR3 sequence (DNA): TGTGCCTGGAGTGTACAGATACAAGAGACCCAGTACTTC.

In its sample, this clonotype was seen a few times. This CDR3 reads CASTQGDRAMGYTF. CDR3 nucleotides: TGTGCCAGCACCCAGGGGGACAGAGCGATGGGCTACACCTTC. This chain links TRBV6-6 with TRBJ1-2; 7 bases align to TRBD1. CDR1 and CDR2 from the germline V gene are MNHNY and SVGAGI (reference sequence). With V trimmed by 7 bases and J by 8 bases, 13 bases remained unmatched. The CDR3 is 14 amino acids.

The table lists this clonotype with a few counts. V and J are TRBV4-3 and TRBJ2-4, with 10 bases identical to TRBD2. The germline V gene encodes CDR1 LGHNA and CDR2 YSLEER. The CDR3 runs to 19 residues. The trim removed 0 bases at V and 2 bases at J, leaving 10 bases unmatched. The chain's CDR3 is CASSQDVRTSGITKNIQYF. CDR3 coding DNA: TGCGCCAGCAGCCAAGATGTTCGTACTAGCGGGATAACCAAAAACATTCAGTACTTC.

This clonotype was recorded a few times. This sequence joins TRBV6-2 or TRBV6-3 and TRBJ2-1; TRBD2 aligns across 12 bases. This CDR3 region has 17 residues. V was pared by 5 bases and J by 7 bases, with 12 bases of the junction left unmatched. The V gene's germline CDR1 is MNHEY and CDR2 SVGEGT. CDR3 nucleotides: TGTGCCAGCAGTCCTATTATGACTAGCGGGAGAAGGAATGAGCAGTTCTTC. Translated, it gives CASSPIMTSGRRNEQFF.

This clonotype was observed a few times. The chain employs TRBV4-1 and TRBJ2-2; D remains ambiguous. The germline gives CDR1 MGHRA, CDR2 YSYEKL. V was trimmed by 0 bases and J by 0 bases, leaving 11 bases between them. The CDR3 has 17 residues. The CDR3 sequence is CASSQDWRGANTGELFF. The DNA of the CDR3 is TGCGCCAGCAGCCAAGACTGGCGAGGCGCGAACACCGGGGAGCTGTTTTTT.

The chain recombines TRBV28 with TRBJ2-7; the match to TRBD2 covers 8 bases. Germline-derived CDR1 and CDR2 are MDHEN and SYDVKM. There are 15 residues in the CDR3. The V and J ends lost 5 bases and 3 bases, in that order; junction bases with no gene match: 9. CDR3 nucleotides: TGTGCCAGCAGTAGTAGCGGGATCGAGGACTACGAGCAGTACTTC. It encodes CASSSSGIEDYEQYF.

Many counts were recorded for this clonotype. The CDR3 loop is CSTGLAGDDEQFF. The CDR3 DNA is TGCAGCACTGGACTAGCGGGAGATGATGAGCAGTTCTTC. This chain connects TRBV29-1 to TRBJ2-1; 13 bases agree with TRBD2. Germline CDR1 is SQVTM and CDR2 is ANQGSEA. The CDR3 spans 13 residues. The junction had 6 bases not matched to a gene; V was cut back by 8 bases and J by 8 bases.

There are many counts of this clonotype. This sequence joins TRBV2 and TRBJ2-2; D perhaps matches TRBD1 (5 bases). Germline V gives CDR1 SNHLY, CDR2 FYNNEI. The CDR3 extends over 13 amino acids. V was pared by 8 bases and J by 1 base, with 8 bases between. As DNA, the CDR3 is TGTGCCAGCGGAACAGGGAACACCGGGGAGCTGTTTTTT. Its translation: CASGTGNTGELFF.

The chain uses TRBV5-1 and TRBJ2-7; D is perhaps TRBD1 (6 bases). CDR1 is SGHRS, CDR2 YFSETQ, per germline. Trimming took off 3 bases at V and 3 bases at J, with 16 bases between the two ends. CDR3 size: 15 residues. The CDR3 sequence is CASSSQRTALYEQYF. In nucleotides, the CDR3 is TGCGCCAGCAGCTCCCAGCGGACAGCTCTCTACGAGCAGTACTTC. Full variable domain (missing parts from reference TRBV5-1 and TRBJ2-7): KAGVTQTPRYLIKTRGQQVTLSCSPISGHRSVSWYQQTPGQGLQFLFEYFSETQRNKGNFPGRFSGRQFSNSRSEMNVSTLELGDSALYLCASSSQRTALYEQYFGPGTRLTVT.

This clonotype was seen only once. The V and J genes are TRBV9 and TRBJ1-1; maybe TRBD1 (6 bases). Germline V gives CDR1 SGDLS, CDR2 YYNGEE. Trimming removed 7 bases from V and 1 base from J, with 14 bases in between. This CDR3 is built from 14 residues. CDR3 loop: CASSTGTTNTEAFF. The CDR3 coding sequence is TGTGCCAGCTCAACCGGGACAACGAACACTGAAGCTTTCTTT.

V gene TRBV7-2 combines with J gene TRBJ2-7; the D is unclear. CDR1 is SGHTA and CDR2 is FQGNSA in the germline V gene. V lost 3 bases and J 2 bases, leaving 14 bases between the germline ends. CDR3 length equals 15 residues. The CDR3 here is CASSFTVGLTYEQYF. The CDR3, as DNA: TGTGCCAGCAGCTTCACTGTAGGCTTAACCTACGAGCAGTACTTC.

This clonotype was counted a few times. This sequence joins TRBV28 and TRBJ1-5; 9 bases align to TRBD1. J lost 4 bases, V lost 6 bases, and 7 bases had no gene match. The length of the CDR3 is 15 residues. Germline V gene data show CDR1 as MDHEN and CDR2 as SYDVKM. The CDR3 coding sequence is TGTGCCAGCAGCTACCGACAGGGGGGAAATCAGCCCCAGCATTTT. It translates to CASSYRQGGNQPQHF.

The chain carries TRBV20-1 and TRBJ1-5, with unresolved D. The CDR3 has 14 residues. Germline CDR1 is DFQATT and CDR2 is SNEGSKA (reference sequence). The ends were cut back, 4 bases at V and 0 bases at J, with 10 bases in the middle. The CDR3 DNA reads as TGCAGTGCTACAGATACAAATAGCAATCAGCCCCAGCATTTT. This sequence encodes CSATDTNSNQPQHF.

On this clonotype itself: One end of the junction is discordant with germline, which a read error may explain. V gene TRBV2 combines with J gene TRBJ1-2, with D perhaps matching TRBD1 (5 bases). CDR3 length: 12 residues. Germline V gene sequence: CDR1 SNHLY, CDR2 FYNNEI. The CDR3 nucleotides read TGTGCCAGCAGCGCACCGGGACTAGATGACTCCTTC. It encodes CASSAPGLDDSF.

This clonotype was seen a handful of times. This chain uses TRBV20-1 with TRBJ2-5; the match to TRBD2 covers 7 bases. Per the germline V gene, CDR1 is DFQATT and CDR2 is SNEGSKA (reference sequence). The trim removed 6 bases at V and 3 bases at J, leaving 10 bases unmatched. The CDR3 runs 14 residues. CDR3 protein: CSAPRGVAEETQYF. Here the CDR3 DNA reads TGCAGTGCCCCCCGGGGGGTAGCGGAAGAGACCCAGTACTTC.

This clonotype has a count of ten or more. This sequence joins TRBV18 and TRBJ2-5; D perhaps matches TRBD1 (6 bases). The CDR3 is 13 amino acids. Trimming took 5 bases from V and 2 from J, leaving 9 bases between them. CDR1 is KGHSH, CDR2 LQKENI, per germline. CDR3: CASSGQLQETQYF. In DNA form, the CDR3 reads TGTGCCAGCTCAGGACAGCTACAAGAGACCCAGTACTTC.

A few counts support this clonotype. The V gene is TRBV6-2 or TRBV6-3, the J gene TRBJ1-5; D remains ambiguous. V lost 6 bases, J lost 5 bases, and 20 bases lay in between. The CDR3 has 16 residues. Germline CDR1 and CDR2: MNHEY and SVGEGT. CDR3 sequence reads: CASRQNRRTGDQPQHF. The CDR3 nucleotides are TGTGCCAGCAGACAGAACCGAAGGACCGGGGATCAGCCCCAGCATTTT.

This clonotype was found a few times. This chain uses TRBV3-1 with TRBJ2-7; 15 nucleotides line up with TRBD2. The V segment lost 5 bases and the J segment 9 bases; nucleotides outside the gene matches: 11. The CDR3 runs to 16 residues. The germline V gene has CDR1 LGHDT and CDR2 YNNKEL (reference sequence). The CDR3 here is CASSTGLAGGTGGQYF. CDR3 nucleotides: TGTGCCAGCAGCACGGGACTAGCGGGAGGAACCGGGGGGCAGTACTTC.

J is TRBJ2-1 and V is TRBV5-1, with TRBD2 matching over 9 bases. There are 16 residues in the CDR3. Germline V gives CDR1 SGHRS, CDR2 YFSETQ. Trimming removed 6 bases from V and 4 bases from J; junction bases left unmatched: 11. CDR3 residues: CASTPGGTSSYNEQFF. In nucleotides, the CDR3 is TGCGCCAGCACCCCCGGCGGGACTAGCTCTTACAATGAGCAGTTCTTC.

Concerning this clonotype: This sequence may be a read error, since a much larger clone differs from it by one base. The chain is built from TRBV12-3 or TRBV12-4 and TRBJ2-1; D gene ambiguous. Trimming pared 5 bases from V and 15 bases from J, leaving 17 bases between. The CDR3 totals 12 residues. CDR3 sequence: CASSPVSAPSFF. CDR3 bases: TGTGCCAGCAGTCCCGTTTCGGCCCCCTCGTTCTTC.